The clone carrying this T cell receptor beta chain was recorded at least ten times. Regions amplified from RNA transcripts were the TCR beta CDR3 regions. During a first-round RT-PCR of the TCR CDR3, the HTBI primer set was used. TCRdb processed the multiplex PCR reads anew with MiXCR; each CDR3 protein has one entry. Of about 640,000 distinct CDR3 sequences in the sample, less than 25% were seen once. This entry belongs to a study of T cells in Graves' hyperthyroidism and ophthalmopathy. Patients were excluded for uncontrolled infection, other autoimmune disease, pregnancy or lactation. The PBMCs had their origin in around 9.1 ml of fresh peripheral blood. Sample: blood. The origin of this receptor is a man under 40 with Graves' ophthalmopathy.

Written as DNA, the CDR3 is TGTGCCAGCAGTTTATGGCCCGAAGAGACAGGCGGCTACACCTTC. Protein: CASSLWPEETGGYTF. This chain uses TRBV28 with TRBJ1-2; TRBD1 might be the D (6 bases). The CDR3 spans 15 residues. The ends were cut back, 0 bases at V and 8 bases at J, with 16 bases in the middle. CDR1 and CDR2 (germline): MDHEN, SYDVKM.